This entry lists 30 T cell receptor beta chains sequenced from one sample in a study of blood T cell repertoires in COVID-19. Profiling relied on immunoSEQ multiplex PCR, and the TCRdb table lists in-frame clones only, not all of them. The sample includes about 300,000 clones, around 92% of them seen just once. The sample taken for sequencing was PBMCs or T cells enriched from blood (not recorded which). These receptors were collected from a woman aged 45-59 years who had been exposed to COVID-19.

In nucleotides, the CDR3 is TGCGCCAGCAAAGAGAACAGGGAACTCTCCTACGAGCAGTACTTC. Translating gives CASKENRELSYEQYF. The V and J genes are TRBV5-1 and TRBJ2-7, with D perhaps TRBD1 (6 bases). This CDR3 comprises 15 residues. Germline-derived CDR1 and CDR2 are SGHRS and YFSETQ. Trimming stripped 6 bases from V and 0 bases from J, with 16 bases between.

The chain carries TRBV27 and TRBJ2-7; TRBD1 matches at 9 bases. This CDR3 has 14 residues. With 5 bases clipped from V and 3 bases from J, the junction kept 5 bases outside the gene matches. The germline gives CDR1 MNHEY, CDR2 SMNVEV (reference sequence). The chain's CDR3 is CASSQGQGYYEQYF. CDR3 coding DNA: TGTGCCAGCAGTCAAGGACAGGGGTACTACGAGCAGTACTTC.

The chain employs TRBV5-5 and TRBJ2-5; TRBD1 matches 9 bases. Per the germline V gene, CDR1 is SGHKS and CDR2 is YYEKEE (reference sequence). The trim removed 2 bases at V and 2 bases at J, leaving 7 bases unmatched. The CDR3 is made up of 16 amino acids. CDR3 sequence: CASSFQLTGGQETQYF. Here the CDR3 DNA reads TGTGCCAGCAGCTTCCAGCTGACAGGGGGACAAGAGACCCAGTACTTC.

This rearrangement joins TRBV6-5 to TRBJ1-1; a possible D gene is TRBD1 (6 bases). This CDR3 contains 14 residues. The germline V gene encodes CDR1 MNHEY and CDR2 SVGAGI. Trimming stripped 1 base from V and 4 bases from J, with 10 bases between. In DNA, the CDR3 is TGTGCCAGCAGTTACTACAGGGTTGGCACTGAAGCTTTCTTT. Residues: CASSYYRVGTEAFF.

The genes are TRBV6-1 and TRBJ1-6; tentatively, D is TRBD1 (5 bases). V was trimmed by 3 bases and J by 0 bases, leaving 9 bases between them. Germline loops: CDR1 MNHNS, CDR2 SASEGT. This CDR3 contains 16 residues. In DNA, the CDR3 is TGTGCCAGCAGTGACCCGGACAACTCCTATAATTCACCCCTCCACTTT. Translation gives CASSDPDNSYNSPLHF.

V is TRBV10-3 and J is TRBJ2-5, with D perhaps TRBD2 (6 bases). Trimming shortened V by 0 bases and J by 7 bases, and 12 bases separated the two germline ends. This CDR3 comprises 14 residues. The germline gives CDR1 ENHRY, CDR2 SYGVKD. In DNA form, the CDR3 reads TGTGCCATCAGTGAGTCGCGGGGACGCATGACCCAGTACTTC. Its translation: CAISESRGRMTQYF.

The chain recombines TRBV9 with TRBJ2-7; 10 positions agree with TRBD1. The CDR3 has 14 residues. V lost 4 bases to trimming and J lost 5 bases; unmatched junction nucleotides: 6. Germline CDR1 and CDR2: SGDLS and YYNGEE. The chain's CDR3 is CASSPTGTGDEQYF. The CDR3 DNA reads TGTGCCAGCAGCCCGACCGGGACAGGGGACGAGCAGTACTTC.

The chain uses TRBV5-4 and TRBJ2-3; D unresolved. Germline CDR1 reads SGHNT; CDR2 reads YYREEE (reference sequence). The CDR3 runs 14 residues. V shed 0 bases and J shed 4 bases, with 9 bases lying between them. The CDR3 region has the DNA TGTGCCAGCAGCTTGGACGCCGGAGCAGATACGCAGTATTTT. It encodes CASSLDAGADTQYF.

In DNA form, the CDR3 reads TGTGCCAGCAGTTCCACCAGTCCCGGGACAGGGAGTGATCCCTACGAGCAGTACTTC. Translated, it gives CASSSTSPGTGSDPYEQYF. The chain has TRBV27 and TRBJ2-7, with TRBD1 matching 9 bases. Germline trimming cut 4 bases from V and 2 bases from J; bases unmatched to any gene: 18. The CDR3 has 19 amino acids. Germline lookup yields CDR1 MNHEY and CDR2 SMNVEV (reference sequence).

The chain recombines TRBV2 with TRBJ2-2; TRBD1 matches at 7 bases. The V gene's germline CDR1 is SNHLY and CDR2 FYNNEI. The CDR3 length is 14 residues. V trimming: 4 bases; J trimming: 5 bases; junction bases outside the gene matches: 4. Here the CDR3 DNA reads TGTGCCAGCAGTGGAGGGGGCTATACCGGGGAGCTGTTTTTT. Translated, it gives CASSGGGYTGELFF. Together with reference TRBV2 and TRBJ2-2, the CDR3 gives the full variable domain: EPEVTQTPSHQVTQMGQEVILRCVPISNHLYFYWYRQILGQKVEFLVSFYNNEISEKSEIFDDQFSVERPDGSNFTLKIRSTKLEDSAMYFCASSGGGYTGELFFGEGSRLTVL.

The rearrangement uses TRBV2 and TRBJ2-5; TRBD2 is a possible D gene (6 bases). Germline loops: CDR1 SNHLY, CDR2 FYNNEI. The ends were cut back, 2 bases at V and 5 bases at J, with 15 bases in the middle. This CDR3 has 15 amino acids. The chain's CDR3 is CASSEMVSGEETQYF. As DNA, the CDR3 is TGTGCCAGCAGTGAAATGGTTAGCGGTGAGGAGACCCAGTACTTC.

The chain has TRBV5-6 and TRBJ1-3; D is ambiguous. Germline lookup yields CDR1 SGHDT and CDR2 YYEEEE. The ends were cut back, 6 bases at V and 0 bases at J, with 22 bases in the middle. There are 18 residues in the CDR3. In DNA, the CDR3 is TGTGCCAGCACCAGCGGATTCTGGCAGCAGAGCTCTGGAAACACCATATATTTT. Its translation: CASTSGFWQQSSGNTIYF.

V usage is TRBV15 and J usage is TRBJ2-7; tentative D call: TRBD2 (6 bases). The V end was cut by 0 bases, the J end by 3 bases, with 15 bases between. There are 16 residues in the CDR3. Germline lookup yields CDR1 LNHNV and CDR2 YYDKDF (reference sequence). CDR3 sequence: CATSRDPQGLSYEQYF. CDR3 sequence (DNA): TGTGCCACCAGCAGAGACCCGCAGGGACTCAGCTACGAGCAGTACTTC.

This chain joins TRBV27 and TRBJ2-3; no definite D call. V dropped 3 bases and J dropped 3 bases, with 16 bases sitting between them. Per the germline V gene, CDR1 is MNHEY and CDR2 is SMNVEV (reference sequence). The CDR3 has 16 residues. In nucleotides, the CDR3 is TGTGCCAGCAGTTTTGACGGGTATACTGTTACAGATACGCAGTATTTT. Translating it yields CASSFDGYTVTDTQYF.

The chain carries TRBV19 and TRBJ1-4; D remains ambiguous. This CDR3 is 15 amino acids long. Germline-derived CDR1 and CDR2 are LNHDA and SQIVND (reference sequence). Trimming took 5 bases from V and 0 from J, leaving 10 bases between them. In DNA, the CDR3 is TGTGCCAGTAGTTCATGGACTGCAACTAATGAAAAACTGTTTTTT. This translates into CASSSWTATNEKLFF.

The chain carries TRBV11-2 and TRBJ1-1; D unresolved. CDR1 SGHAT and CDR2 FQNNGV come from the germline V gene. The CDR3 totals 13 residues. Trimming cost V 0 bases and J 2 bases, with 4 bases left between them. DNA of the CDR3: TGTGCCAGCAGCTTAGAACTCAACACTGAAGCTTTCTTT. It yields the protein CASSLELNTEAFF.

Here the CDR3 DNA reads TGTGCCAGCAGCTTATCCGGGGGGGTCGGGGAGACCCAGTACTTC. This sequence encodes CASSLSGGVGETQYF. This chain uses TRBV7-2 with TRBJ2-5; 8 nucleotides align to TRBD2. The CDR3 is 15 amino acids. Looked up from germline, CDR1 is SGHTA and CDR2 is FQGNSA. Losses at the gene ends were 2 bases for V and 5 bases for J; bases not matched to a gene: 7. Looking up the rest from reference TRBV7-2 and TRBJ2-5 gives the full variable domain: GAGVSQSPSNKVTEKGKDVELRCDPISGHTALYWYRQSLGQGLEFLIYFQGNSAPDKSGLPSDRFSAERTGGSVSTLTIQRTQQEDSAVYLCASSLSGGVGETQYFGPGTRLLVL.

The chain couples TRBV19 to TRBJ1-5; D remains ambiguous. With 3 bases removed from V and 5 bases from J, the gap between germline ends came to 8 bases. The germline CDR1 and CDR2 sequences are LNHDA and SQIVND (reference sequence). CDR3 length: 13 residues. This CDR3 reads CASSITVYQPQHF. Here the CDR3 DNA reads TGTGCCAGTAGTATCACAGTTTATCAGCCCCAGCATTTT.

This clone was picked up a small number of times. The chain uses TRBV2 and TRBJ2-3; the match to TRBD2 covers 8 bases. The CDR3 is made up of 18 amino acids. Looked up from germline, CDR1 is SNHLY and CDR2 is FYNNEI. V lost 4 bases and J lost 2; bases outside the gene matches: 14. The CDR3 spells CASSGANGGGYVTDTQYF. As DNA, the CDR3 is TGTGCCAGCAGTGGGGCCAATGGCGGGGGGTATGTCACAGATACGCAGTATTTT.

The J gene is TRBJ1-2, the V gene TRBV3-1 (or the pseudogene TRBV3-2), with a possible D match to TRBD1 (5 bases). With 2 bases removed from V and 4 bases from J, the gap between germline ends came to 11 bases. Germline V gene lookup returns CDR1 LGHDT and CDR2 YNNKEL (reference sequence). The CDR3 runs to 14 residues. This chain's CDR3 is CASSQQGPFYGYTF. The CDR3 DNA sequence: TGTGCCAGCAGCCAACAGGGCCCATTCTATGGCTACACCTTC.

This clone came up once. The V and J genes are TRBV9 and TRBJ2-2; maybe TRBD1 (6 bases). Germline CDR1 reads SGDLS; CDR2 reads YYNGEE. This CDR3 comprises 15 residues. Trimming pared 0 bases from V and 5 bases from J, leaving 11 bases between. DNA of the CDR3: TGTGCCAGCAGCGTAGGAGGACAGCAAACCGGGGAGCTGTTTTTT. It yields the protein CASSVGGQQTGELFF.

The chain combines TRBV7-8 with TRBJ1-5; D possibly corresponds to TRBD1 (6 bases). Germline CDR1 reads SGHVS; CDR2 reads FQNEAQ. The CDR3 spans 13 residues. Trimming removed 5 bases at V and 7 bases at J, with 12 bases between. CDR3 DNA: TGTGCCAGCAGCCACGGGGGGGCCCAGCCCCAGCATTTT. It specifies CASSHGGAQPQHF.

The chain links TRBV27 to TRBJ1-3; perhaps TRBD1 as D (6 bases). The CDR3 spans 14 residues. Trimming pared 5 bases from V and 4 bases from J, leaving 12 bases between. The germline CDR1 and CDR2 sequences are MNHEY and SMNVEV (reference sequence). The CDR3: CASSLQGRGNTIYF. The CDR3 DNA reads TGTGCCAGCAGTCTACAGGGTCGGGGAAACACCATATATTTT.

The gene calls are TRBV5-1 and TRBJ2-3; 8 nucleotides line up with TRBD2. Trimming cost V 0 bases and J 0 bases; bases outside gene matches: 9. The germline V gene encodes CDR1 SGHRS and CDR2 YFSETQ. The CDR3 extends over 18 amino acids. The CDR3 DNA sequence: TGCGCCAGCAGCTTGGCTACTGGCGGGGGGATTAGCACAGATACGCAGTATTTT. Translation: CASSLATGGGISTDTQYF.

This clone has a single count. This rearrangement joins TRBV11-3 to TRBJ2-5; a possible D gene is TRBD1 (6 bases). CDR3 size: 13 residues. Germline V gene sequence: CDR1 SGHNT, CDR2 YENEEA. Trimming shortened V by 2 bases and J by 5 bases, and 9 bases separated the two germline ends. DNA for the CDR3: TGTGCCAGCAGCTTAACAGGGTCCGAGACCCAGTACTTC. Amino acid sequence: CASSLTGSETQYF.

This clone showed up just a few times. This rearrangement joins TRBV3-1 (or the pseudogene TRBV3-2) to TRBJ1-2, with 10 bases identical to TRBD1. This CDR3 contains 15 residues. CDR1 and CDR2 from the germline V gene are LGHDT and YNNKEL (reference sequence). J lost 8 bases, V lost 4 bases, and 10 bases had no gene match. The CDR3 DNA follows: TGTGCCAGCAGCCCTCGGGACAGGGGCACGAGGGGCTACACCTTC. Translated: CASSPRDRGTRGYTF.

The rearrangement joins TRBV30 to TRBJ1-1; 8 nucleotides line up with TRBD1. The CDR3 loop spans 14 amino acids. V gave up 0 bases and J gave up 5 bases; unmatched junction bases: 5. The germline CDR1 and CDR2 sequences are GTSNPN and SVGIG (reference sequence). The CDR3 DNA reads TGTGCCTGGAGTGTATACAGGGGGGGAACTGAAGCTTTCTTT. Its protein is CAWSVYRGGTEAFF.

This chain uses TRBV15 with TRBJ1-3; D unclear. V dropped 3 bases and J dropped 0 bases, with 9 bases sitting between them. Germline loops: CDR1 LNHNV, CDR2 YYDKDF (reference sequence). The CDR3 is made up of 15 amino acids. CDR3 loop: CATSRGVDSGNTIYF. Written as DNA, the CDR3 is TGTGCCACCAGCAGGGGAGTAGACTCTGGAAACACCATATATTTT.

This chain joins TRBV3-1 (or the pseudogene TRBV3-2) and TRBJ2-3; TRBD2 matches at 12 bases. This CDR3 comprises 16 residues. After removal of 5 bases from V and 3 bases from J, the junction contained 6 bases not matched to a gene. Germline loops: CDR1 LGHDT, CDR2 YNNKEL (reference sequence). The CDR3: CASSGLTSGGTDTQYF. CDR3 in DNA: TGTGCCAGCAGCGGGTTGACTAGCGGGGGAACAGATACGCAGTATTTT.

The V gene is TRBV3-1 (or the pseudogene TRBV3-2), the J gene TRBJ1-1; tentatively, D is TRBD1 (6 bases). There are 15 residues in the CDR3. From germline, CDR1 is LGHDT and CDR2 YNNKEL (reference sequence). Trimming removed 4 bases at V and 4 bases at J, with 16 bases between. The CDR3 bases are TGTGCCAGCAGCCCCGTGGACCGGGACATCACTGAAGCTTTCTTT. Its translation: CASSPVDRDITEAFF.